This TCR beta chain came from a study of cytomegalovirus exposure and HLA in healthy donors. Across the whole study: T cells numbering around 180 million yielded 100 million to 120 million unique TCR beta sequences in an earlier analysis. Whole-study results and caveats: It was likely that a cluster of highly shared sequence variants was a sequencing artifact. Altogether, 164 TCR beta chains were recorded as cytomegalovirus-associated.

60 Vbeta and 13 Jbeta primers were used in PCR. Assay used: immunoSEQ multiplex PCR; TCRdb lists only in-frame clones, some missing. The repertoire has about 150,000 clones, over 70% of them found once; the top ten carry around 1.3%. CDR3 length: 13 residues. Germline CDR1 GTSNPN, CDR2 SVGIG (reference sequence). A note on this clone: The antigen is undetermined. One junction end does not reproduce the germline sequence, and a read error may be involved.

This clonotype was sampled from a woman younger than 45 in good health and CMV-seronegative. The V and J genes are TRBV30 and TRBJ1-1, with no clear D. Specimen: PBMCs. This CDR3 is CAWSRLLNTEAFF. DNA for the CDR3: TGTGCCTGGAGTAGACTTTTGAATACTGAAGCTTTCTTT. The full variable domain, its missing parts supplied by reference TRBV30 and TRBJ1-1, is SQTIHQWPATLVQPVGSPLSLECTVEGTSNPNLYWYRQAAGRGLQLLFYSVGIGQISSEVPQNLSASRPQDRQFILSSKKLLLSDSGFYLCAWSRLLNTEAFFGQGTRLTVV.